Listed below are T cell receptor beta chains from one sample, sequenced in a study of technical replicates of blood from a handful of donors. The method was immunoSEQ multiplex PCR; TCRdb's version includes in-frame clones alone and lacks a portion of them. The sample lists approximately 81,000 clones, over 90% occurring once. Sequences were obtained from T cells isolated from PBMCs. These receptor sequences come from a human donor in good health. Both conserved end residues are trimmed from each CDR3. A D gene is named only where the DNA matches it firmly.

TRBV7-9	.	TRBJ2-5	ASSYNREVWETQY
TRBV6-1	TRBD1	TRBJ1-1	ASTIQGAMNTEAF
TRBV28	.	TRBJ2-7	ASSSPSGFSYEQY
TRBV21-1	.	TRBJ2-6	ASSKGQVLNSGANVLT
TRBV9	TRBD1	TRBJ1-2	ASSAGGGQGAYGYT
TRBV19	.	TRBJ1-5	ASSDGDQPQH
TRBV7-8	TRBD1	TRBJ1-4	ASSLPTGQGMTNEKLF
TRBV7-8	.	TRBJ2-3	ASSPQYLTSTDTQY
TRBV7-6	TRBD2	TRBJ2-7	ASSFGLAGVGSYEQY
TRBV28	.	TRBJ2-7	ASSPRGGSSYEQY
TRBV7-9	.	TRBJ1-1	ASSLTGGGKQRYTEAF
TRBV28	.	TRBJ1-5	ASSLQGNQPQH
TRBV10-3	.	TRBJ2-3	AINQRLTDTQY
TRBV11-3	.	TRBJ2-1	ASSPPVSYNEQF
TRBV9	.	TRBJ1-3	ASSVDGSGNTIY
TRBV11-1	TRBD2	TRBJ2-2	ASSLSSSGQYTGELF
TRBV6-6	.	TRBJ1-1	ASSYHSMNTEAF
TRBV30	.	TRBJ2-7	AWSMWEDSYEQY
TRBV18	.	TRBJ1-5	ASSHSKDQPQH
TRBV4-3	.	TRBJ2-2	ASSQAFGKNTGELF
TRBV2	.	TRBJ2-7	ATARGSYEQY
TRBV11-3	.	TRBJ1-4	ASSLAGASNEKLF
TRBV18	TRBD2	TRBJ2-2	ASSRLAENTGELF
TRBV29-1	TRBD1	TRBJ2-7	SVEDGAGGMDEQY
TRBV5-4	.	TRBJ1-4	ASRPRGSNEKLF
TRBV7-2	TRBD1	TRBJ1-2	ASSFIYQGATYGYT
TRBV19	TRBD1	TRBJ1-2	ASSWGTGNGYT
TRBV5-6	TRBD1	TRBJ1-2	ASSLARTGGFDGYT
TRBV5-1	.	TRBJ1-1	ASSPTGNTEAF
TRBV6-7	.	TRBJ2-7	ASSRTASYEQY
TRBV10-1	.	TRBJ1-1	ASSEPTGSHTEAF
TRBV11-1	TRBD1	TRBJ2-1	ASSPRGIEQF
TRBV7-9	.	TRBJ1-3	ASSPDSSGNTIY
TRBV6-5	.	TRBJ1-1	ASSGGTEAF
TRBV5-1	TRBD1	TRBJ1-2	ASRYRGDYGYT
TRBV7-8	.	TRBJ2-7	ASSLGASYEQY
TRBV5-5	TRBD1	TRBJ1-5	ASSLKTGGQPQH
TRBV6-5	.	TRBJ2-7	ASSSTEGRLFEQY
TRBV2	.	TRBJ1-1	AAQGNTEAF
TRBV28	TRBD1	TRBJ2-7	ASKQGALGRRSDEQY
TRBV6-4	.	TRBJ2-1	ASSPHSRGLSEQF
TRBV2	TRBD2	TRBJ2-1	ASSARTSGVNNEQF
TRBV4-1	.	TRBJ1-5	ASSQSYRDNQPQH
TRBV18	TRBD2	TRBJ2-7	ASSGLAGIKSSYEQY
TRBV18	TRBD1	TRBJ1-2	ASSLGQGGGYT
TRBV5-6	.	TRBJ2-7	ASSLTDRGFYEQY
TRBV5-1	.	TRBJ1-1	ASSSLGEERWMNTEAF
TRBV4-3	.	TRBJ1-2	ASSQETAYGYT
TRBV7-2	.	TRBJ2-2	ASSFLRLAGELF
TRBV29-1	.	TRBJ1-1	SVVQNTEAF
TRBV6-5	.	TRBJ2-1	ASSYPASGDEQF
TRBV6-1	.	TRBJ1-5	ASSEEEGYRPQH
TRBV10-3	TRBD1	TRBJ2-1	AIRDFTGGRSYNEQF
TRBV5-4	.	TRBJ2-1	ASSPPDHPGWNEQF
TRBV29-1	TRBD2	TRBJ2-1	SVAVLAAYNEQF
TRBV5-4	TRBD1	TRBJ1-1	ASSFAGGGTEAF
TRBV28	.	TRBJ1-3	ASRRLVTRRNTIY